The 19 T cell receptor beta chains below were found in one sample sequenced in a study of identifying expanded T cells in peripheral blood. Method: immunoSEQ multiplex PCR; TCRdb's copy keeps in-frame clones and lacks some. The table has about 100,000 clones, 75% to 90% seen once; the top ten hold approximately 5.7%. Sequencing was performed on blood. The origin of the receptors is a person aged 18 to 70 in good health.

V usage is TRBV9 and J usage is TRBJ1-1; D gene unclear. Germline CDR1 reads SGDLS; CDR2 reads YYNGEE. Deletions cut 3 bases from V and 8 bases from J, with 14 bases between. The CDR3 runs to 13 residues. In nucleotides, the CDR3 is TGTGCCAGCAGCGCCGGTCAGGAGGCCGAAGCTTTCTTT. Translating it yields CASSAGQEAEAFF.

The rearrangement links TRBV5-1 to TRBJ2-3; D may be TRBD1 (6 bases). Germline-derived CDR1 and CDR2 are SGHRS and YFSETQ. The V end lost 0 bases, the J end lost 0 bases, and 17 bases lay between the germline ends. The CDR3 runs 18 residues. For the CDR3, the DNA is TGCGCCAGCAGCTTGGAATCCGGGACAATGTCTAGCACAGATACGCAGTATTTT. Translation gives CASSLESGTMSSTDTQYF.

The V call is TRBV29-1, the J call TRBJ1-1, with unresolved D. CDR1 and CDR2 from the germline V gene are SQVTM and ANQGSEA. V lost 7 bases to trimming and J lost 4 bases, with 19 bases between them. The CDR3 has 14 amino acids. This CDR3 reads CSGQVIRRGTEAFF. CDR3 coding DNA: TGCAGCGGTCAGGTTATTCGGCGGGGCACTGAAGCTTTCTTT.

The V gene is TRBV5-5, the J gene TRBJ2-3, with D unclear. CDR3 size: 14 residues. From germline, CDR1 is SGHKS and CDR2 YYEKEE (reference sequence). Trimming took 4 bases from V and 2 from J, leaving 11 bases between them. The chain's CDR3 is CASSPEKITDTQYF. The CDR3 region has the DNA TGTGCCAGCAGCCCGGAGAAAATCACAGATACGCAGTATTTT.

This clone was recorded only once. J is TRBJ2-5 and V is TRBV20-1; no reliable D call. The CDR3 sequence is 11 residues long. Germline V gene sequence: CDR1 DFQATT, CDR2 SNEGSKA (reference sequence). V lost 5 bases and J lost 2, with 6 bases in between. For the CDR3, the DNA is TGCAGTGCTCTTAGACAAGAGACCCAGTACTTC. It yields the protein CSALRQETQYF.

The V call is TRBV19, the J call TRBJ1-1, with 7 bases aligning to TRBD1. Trimming took 7 bases from V and 5 from J; bases not matched to a gene: 7. CDR3 size: 13 residues. Germline CDR1 is LNHDA and CDR2 is SQIVND (reference sequence). CDR3 protein: CASKGTEWTEAFF. The CDR3, as DNA: TGTGCCAGTAAGGGGACAGAATGGACTGAAGCTTTCTTT.

The chain links TRBV2 to TRBJ2-7; a possible D gene is TRBD2 (5 bases). Germline assignment: CDR1 SNHLY and CDR2 FYNNEI. The CDR3 covers 15 residues. With 5 bases removed from V and 0 bases from J, the gap between germline ends came to 14 bases. The CDR3 protein is CASSPWTGSSYEQYF. The CDR3 nucleotides are TGTGCCAGCAGTCCTTGGACTGGGAGCTCCTACGAGCAGTACTTC.

CDR3 loop: CASSVSSSNQPQHF. CDR3 bases: TGTGCCAGCAGTGTATCCTCTAGCAATCAGCCCCAGCATTTT. This sequence joins TRBV6-5 and TRBJ1-5, with D unclear. The V gene lost 5 bases and the J gene lost 0 bases, with 8 bases spanning the gap. This CDR3 is 14 amino acids long. Germline V gene data show CDR1 as MNHEY and CDR2 as SVGAGI.

As regards this clone: The germline gene is not matched at one end of the junction; a read error may be the cause. The chain links TRBV5-4 to TRBJ1-2, with D tentatively TRBD1 (6 bases). This CDR3 is built from 13 residues. Germline-derived CDR1 and CDR2 are SGHNT and YYREEE (reference sequence). The CDR3 DNA reads TGTGCCAGCAGTTTGGACAGTACCTATGGCTACACCTTC. It translates to CASSLDSTYGYTF.

V usage is TRBV5-3 and J usage is TRBJ2-3; the D is unclear. TRBV5-3 is known as an ORF, though its function is uncertain. CDR3 size: 11 residues. Trimming cost V 6 bases and J 2 bases, with 4 bases left between them. This CDR3 reads CARNLTDTQYF. DNA for the CDR3: TGTGCCAGAAACCTCACAGATACGCAGTATTTT.

On this clone: The identical CDR3 is also encoded by other nucleotide sequences in the sample. The genes are TRBV2 and TRBJ2-7; D gene ambiguous. CDR1 is SNHLY and CDR2 is FYNNEI in the germline V gene. CDR3 length: 11 amino acids. V was shortened by 2 bases and J by 4 bases, with 3 bases between the two germline ends. The CDR3 is CASSEYYEQYF. The CDR3 nucleotides are TGTGCCAGCAGTGAATATTACGAGCAGTACTTC.

The V call is TRBV30, the J call TRBJ1-5; D is possibly TRBD1 (6 bases). Trimming removed 1 base from V and 6 bases from J, with 13 bases in between. The CDR3 runs to 14 residues. Germline V gene sequence: CDR1 GTSNPN, CDR2 SVGIG (reference sequence). CDR3: CAWSGNRVGQPQHF. As DNA, the CDR3 is TGTGCCTGGAGTGGAAACAGGGTCGGTCAGCCCCAGCATTTT.

The chain is built from TRBV11-2 and TRBJ2-7, with TRBD2 matching 8 bases. Trimming at V came to 5 bases and at J to 1 base, leaving 7 bases not matched to a gene. This CDR3 comprises 15 residues. Germline V gives CDR1 SGHAT, CDR2 FQNNGV. The chain's CDR3 is CASSEGLVQSYEQYF. As DNA, the CDR3 is TGTGCCAGCAGCGAGGGACTAGTTCAATCCTACGAGCAGTACTTC.

V is TRBV5-4 and J is TRBJ1-2; TRBD1 might be the D (6 bases). The CDR3 consists of 17 residues. Germline CDR1 is SGHNT and CDR2 is YYREEE (reference sequence). Deletions cut 4 bases from V and 0 bases from J, with 19 bases between. This CDR3 is CASSGSSGGQTNYGYTF. The DNA of the CDR3 is TGTGCCAGCAGCGGGTCGAGCGGGGGCCAGACTAACTATGGCTACACCTTC.

The rearrangement uses TRBV5-6 and TRBJ2-7, with 9 bases fitting TRBD1. The CDR3 is made up of 16 amino acids. The trim removed 2 bases at V and 2 bases at J, leaving 8 bases unmatched. Germline loops: CDR1 SGHDT, CDR2 YYEEEE. The CDR3 DNA reads TGTGCCAGCAGCTTCCCCACAGGGGGCCTTACCTACGAGCAGTACTTC. Protein product: CASSFPTGGLTYEQYF.

As DNA, the CDR3 is TGTGCCAGCAGCTTAGGGGAGACAGGGGTAGGAAACACCATATATTTT. Its protein is CASSLGETGVGNTIYF. The chain joins TRBV7-2 to TRBJ1-3; the match to TRBD1 covers 8 bases. Germline V gene data show CDR1 as SGHTA and CDR2 as FQGNSA. The junction had 6 bases not matched to a gene; V was cut back by 1 base and J by 4 bases. CDR3 length: 16 amino acids.

The genes are TRBV7-9 and TRBJ1-5; D unclear. The germline V gene encodes CDR1 SEHNR and CDR2 FQNEAQ (reference sequence). This CDR3 spans 14 amino acids. The V gene lost 5 bases and the J gene lost 0 bases, with 8 bases spanning the gap. For the CDR3, the DNA is TGTGCCAGCAGCCCGTGGAATAGCAATCAGCCCCAGCATTTT. Encoded protein: CASSPWNSNQPQHF.

This clone was detected once. The J gene is TRBJ1-2, the V gene TRBV4-1, with TRBD1 matching 8 bases. Germline V gives CDR1 MGHRA, CDR2 YSYEKL. With V trimmed by 4 bases and J by 8 bases, 9 bases remained unmatched. CDR3 length: 14 amino acids. CDR3 nucleotides: TGCGCCAGCAGCCTACCAGGGACAGGAAAAGGCTACACCTTC. Its translation is CASSLPGTGKGYTF.

The rearrangement links TRBV5-6 to TRBJ1-1; TRBD1 agrees at 7 bases. Germline V gene sequence: CDR1 SGHDT, CDR2 YYEEEE. The length of the CDR3 is 15 residues. The V segment lost 0 bases and the J segment 12 bases; nucleotides outside the gene matches: 14. This CDR3 reads CASSLGSVSQGRPFF. CDR3 sequence (DNA): TGTGCCAGCAGCTTGGGGTCGGTATCACAGGGGAGGCCTTTCTTT.